Many counts were recorded for the clone carrying this T cell receptor (beta chain). Its antigen is undetermined. The CDR3 runs to 17 residues. Germline trimming cut 10 bases from V and 4 bases from J; bases unmatched to any gene: 21. This specimen comes from a study of T cell repertoires in cytomegalovirus infection. Study as a whole: The public TCR beta signatures pointed to both CMV infection and matching HLA type.

TCRdb re-called the reads with MiXCR, one entry per CDR3 protein. The sample carries roughly 990,000 distinct CDR3 sequences, 31% recorded once. The rearrangement uses TRBV12-3 or TRBV12-4 and TRBJ2-5, with 7 bases matching TRBD2. This TCR was sampled from a human donor in good health (CMV status not recorded). Some clones in this sample may be carry-over from other donors' samples. The sample was cultured CD8+ T cells from PBMCs, taken from culture after CMV antigen stimulation. CDR3 sequence reads: CAISLPGGLKGGETQYF. The CDR3 bases are TGTGCCATCTCACTCCCCGGGGGACTAAAAGGAGGAGAGACCCAGTACTTC.